This T cell receptor (beta chain) is drawn from a study of post-analysis software for immune sequencing data. Background on the study: Patients with relapsing-remitting, secondary progressive and progressive-relapsing multiple sclerosis courses were all represented. Findings and caveats of the study: Those with multiple sclerosis, the patient group, showed significantly lower normalized Chao1 diversity than controls. Samples from a shared batch, those prepared together, strongly co-clustered by F measure. Compared with controls, patients had more of roughly five TRBV segments, including TRBV5-6, TRBV5-1 and TRBV20-1.

This CDR3 has 16 residues. CDR1 and CDR2 from the germline V gene are MNHEY and SVGAGI. The germline V and J ends were trimmed by 0 bases and 6 bases, with 17 bases remaining between them. TCR beta cDNA libraries had unique molecular identifiers. TCRdb used MiXCR to reprocess the PCR reads, holding one entry per CDR3 protein. Counted here are roughly 540,000 distinct CDR3 sequences, under 40% occurring once; the ten biggest clones make up about 5.6%. With respect to this clonotype: The antigen remains undetermined.

Sequenced: blood. The receptor's source is a girl aged 2-17 years with multiple sclerosis. This rearrangement joins TRBV6-5 to TRBJ1-2; unclear D gene. This CDR3 reads CASSYSSSPAEDGYTF. The CDR3 DNA reads as TGTGCCAGCAGTTACTCGAGCAGCCCGGCGGAGGATGGCTACACCTTC.